This TCR beta chain originates from a study of OX40 agonist ivuxolimab in advanced cancers. About the study: Patients were treated with ivuxolimab, an agonistic anti-OX40 (CD134) antibody. Those treated in dose escalation had hepatocellular carcinoma, melanoma, renal cell cancer or head and neck cancer. With a range of roughly 23 to 85, age averaged approximately 60 years, and around 80% were male.

CDR3 length equals 14 residues. Trimming at V came to 6 bases and at J to 10 bases, leaving 10 bases not matched to a gene. Germline values: CDR1 MNHEY, CDR2 SMNVEV (reference sequence). Generated by immunoSEQ multiplex PCR, the TCRdb table keeps only in-frame clones and is missing some. The sample has 48,000 or so clones, around nine tenths seen once. Here the sequenced sample was CD4+ or CD8+ T cells sorted from blood, taken in a trial of the OX40 agonist ivuxolimab. The chain joins TRBV27 to TRBJ1-4; 8 bases agree with TRBD1. The sequence was obtained from an adult with an advanced solid tumor such as melanoma, head and neck, liver or kidney cancer. CDR3 protein: CASSTDRGGRKLFF. The CDR3, as DNA: TGTGCCAGCAGCACAGACAGGGGAGGCAGAAAACTGTTTTTT.